This T cell receptor (beta chain) was captured in a study of T cell repertoires in cytomegalovirus infection. Study-wide context: CMV epitopes, recently identified HLA-C-restricted and well-studied HLA-B-restricted, were used.

Germline CDR1 and CDR2: SGHTA and FQGNSA. The CDR3 is made up of 15 amino acids. V lost 0 bases, J lost 4 bases, and 11 bases lay in between. TCRdb redid the calling of the reads with MiXCR, one entry per CDR3 protein. This repertoire shows about 350,000 distinct CDR3 sequences, about 35% found once; its top ten account for about 13%. To note about this clonotype: The antigen is unknown.

The sequence derives from a human donor in good health (CMV status not recorded). Some clones in this sample may be carry-over from other donors' samples. The chain uses TRBV7-2 and TRBJ2-3, with a tentative D call TRBD2 (6 bases). Source: cultured PBMCs, taken from culture after CMV antigen stimulation. In DNA, the CDR3 is TGTGCCAGCAGCTTAGCCTTCGGGGGAGCAGATACGCAGTATTTT. This codes for CASSLAFGGADTQYF.